The 7 T cell receptor beta chains below all came from one sample that was sequenced in a study of blood T cells in healthy people across ages. Next came a second PCR, run for roughly 6 to 11 cycles, which used a sample-barcoded 5' primer along with a J-beta primer mix. Using its own MiXCR run on the 5' RACE reads, TCRdb lists one record per CDR3 protein. Counted here are hundreds of thousands of distinct CDR3 sequences, 25% to 35% occurring once; the ten biggest clones make up roughly a sixth. The specimen sequenced was blood. The receptors shown here come from an elderly woman in good health.

About this clonotype: A read error is possible here, since a much larger clone lies one base away. The gene calls are TRBV29-1 and TRBJ2-7; TRBD2 aligns across 16 bases. The CDR3 sequence is 17 residues long. J was trimmed by 7 bases and V by 7 bases; bases with no gene match: 16. Germline V gene sequence: CDR1 SQVTM, CDR2 ANQGSEA. In nucleotides, the CDR3 is TGCAGCGGTATAAAACCGGGACTAGCGGGGGGGGTCAATGAGCAGTACTTC. This codes for CSGIKPGLAGGVNEQYF.

The CDR3 sequence: CASSFKLTSQKADEQFF. The DNA of the CDR3 is TGTGCCAGCAGCTTTAAATTGACTAGCCAGAAGGCGGATGAGCAGTTCTTC. This chain uses TRBV11-2 with TRBJ2-1; the match to TRBD2 covers 7 bases. V lost 3 bases, J lost 8 bases, and 16 bases stayed unmatched. The CDR3 is 17 amino acids. Germline V gene sequence: CDR1 SGHAT, CDR2 FQNNGV.

This clonotype was counted between two and nine times. This chain links TRBV20-1 with TRBJ2-2; D might be TRBD2 (6 bases). This CDR3 contains 15 residues. The V and J ends lost 0 bases and 4 bases respectively, with 12 bases between them. The germline CDR1 and CDR2 sequences are DFQATT and SNEGSKA (reference sequence). Here the CDR3 DNA reads TGCAGTGCTAGAGATGTAACTAGCTCCACCGGGGAGCTGTTTTTT. Its translation: CSARDVTSSTGELFF.

Many counts were recorded for this clonotype. The chain uses TRBV9 and TRBJ2-1; D is possibly TRBD2 (7 bases). The germline V gene encodes CDR1 SGDLS and CDR2 YYNGEE. This CDR3 spans 18 amino acids. Trimming left V 0 bases short and J 0 bases short, with 16 bases between. The CDR3 DNA reads as TGTGCCAGCAGCGTAGCCTGGGGGGGGCACAGCTCCTACAATGAGCAGTTCTTC. Amino acids: CASSVAWGGHSSYNEQFF. Filled out from reference TRBV9 and TRBJ2-1, the complete variable domain reads DSGVTQTPKHLITATGQRVTLRCSPRSGDLSVYWYQQSLDQGLQFLIQYYNGEERAKGNILERFSAQQFPDLHSELNLSSLELGDSALYFCASSVAWGGHSSYNEQFFGPGTRLTVL.

This clonotype was observed a handful of times. The DNA of the CDR3 is TGTGCCAGCAGCTTAGACAGGGGGCTGGAGACCCAGTACTTC. Its translation: CASSLDRGLETQYF. This chain uses TRBV11-3 with TRBJ2-7; 8 nucleotides agree with TRBD1. The assigned J gene may be wrong: the sequence end matches TRBJ2-5 better. The length of the CDR3 is 14 residues. The germline CDR1 and CDR2 sequences are SGHNT and YENEEA.

Worth noting for this clonotype: A much more abundant neighbour one base away suggests this may be a read error. The chain links TRBV11-2 to TRBJ1-4; D perhaps matches TRBD1 (5 bases). The CDR3 spans 17 residues. The germline V gene encodes CDR1 SGHAT and CDR2 FQNNGV. The CDR3 sequence is CASSPGAGLATNEKRFF. As DNA, the CDR3 is TGTGCCAGCAGCCCCGGGGCAGGACTTGCAACTAATGAAAAACGGTTTTTT.

This clonotype was seen many times. The chain recombines TRBV27 with TRBJ2-4, with a weak D call TRBD1 (6 bases). CDR1 is MNHEY, CDR2 SMNVEV, per germline (reference sequence). The ends were cut back, 10 bases at V and 0 bases at J, with 28 bases in the middle. The CDR3 covers 19 residues. The CDR3 region is CANPPDSEQLYLAKNIQYF. The CDR3 DNA reads TGTGCCAACCCCCCGGACAGCGAACAGCTTTACTTAGCCAAAAACATTCAGTACTTC.